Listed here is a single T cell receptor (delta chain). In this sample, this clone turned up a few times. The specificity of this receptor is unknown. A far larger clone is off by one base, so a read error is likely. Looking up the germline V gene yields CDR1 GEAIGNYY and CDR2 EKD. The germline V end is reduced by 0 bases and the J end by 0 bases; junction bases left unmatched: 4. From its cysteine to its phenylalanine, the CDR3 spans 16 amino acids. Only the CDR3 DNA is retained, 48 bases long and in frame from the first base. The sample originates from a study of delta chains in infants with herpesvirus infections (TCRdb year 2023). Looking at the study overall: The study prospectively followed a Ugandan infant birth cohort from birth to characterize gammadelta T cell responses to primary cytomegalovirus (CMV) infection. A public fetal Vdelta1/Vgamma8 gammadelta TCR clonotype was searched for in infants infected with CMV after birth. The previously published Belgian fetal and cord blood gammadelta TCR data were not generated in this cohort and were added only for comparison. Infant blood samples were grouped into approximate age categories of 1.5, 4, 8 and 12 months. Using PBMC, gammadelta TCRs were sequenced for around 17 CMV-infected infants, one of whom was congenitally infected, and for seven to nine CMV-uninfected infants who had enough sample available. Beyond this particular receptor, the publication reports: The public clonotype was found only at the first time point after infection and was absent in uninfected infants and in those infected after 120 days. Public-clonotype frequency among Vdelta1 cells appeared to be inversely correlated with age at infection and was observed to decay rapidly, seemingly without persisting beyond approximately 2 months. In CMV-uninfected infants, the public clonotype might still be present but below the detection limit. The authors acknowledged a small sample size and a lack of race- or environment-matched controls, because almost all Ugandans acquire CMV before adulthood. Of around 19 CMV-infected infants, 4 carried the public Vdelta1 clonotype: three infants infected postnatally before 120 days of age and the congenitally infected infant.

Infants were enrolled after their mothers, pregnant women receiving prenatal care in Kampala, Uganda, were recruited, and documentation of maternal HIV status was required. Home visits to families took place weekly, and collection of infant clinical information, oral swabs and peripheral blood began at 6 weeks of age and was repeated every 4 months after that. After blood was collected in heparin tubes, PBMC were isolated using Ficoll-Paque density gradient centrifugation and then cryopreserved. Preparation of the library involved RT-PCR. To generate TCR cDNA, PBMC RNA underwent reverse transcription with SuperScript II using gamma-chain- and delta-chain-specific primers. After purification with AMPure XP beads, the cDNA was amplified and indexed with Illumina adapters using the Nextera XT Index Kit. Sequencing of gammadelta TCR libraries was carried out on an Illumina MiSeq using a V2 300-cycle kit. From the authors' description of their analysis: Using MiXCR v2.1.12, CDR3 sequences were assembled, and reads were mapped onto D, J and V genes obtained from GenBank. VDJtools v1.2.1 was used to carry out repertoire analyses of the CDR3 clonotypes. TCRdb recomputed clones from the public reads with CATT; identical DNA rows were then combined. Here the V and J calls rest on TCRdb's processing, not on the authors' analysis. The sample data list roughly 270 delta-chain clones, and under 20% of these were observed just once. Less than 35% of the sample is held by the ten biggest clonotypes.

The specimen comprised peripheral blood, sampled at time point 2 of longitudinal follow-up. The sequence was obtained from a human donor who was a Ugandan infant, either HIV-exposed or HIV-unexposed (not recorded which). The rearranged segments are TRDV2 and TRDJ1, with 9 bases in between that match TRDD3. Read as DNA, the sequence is TGTGCCTGTGACACCATGGGGGATAGGGACACCGATAAACTCATCTTT. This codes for CACDTMGDRDTDKLIF.